This T cell receptor (beta chain) was sequenced in a study of blood T cell repertoires in COVID-19. Turning to the study itself: Samples of COVID-19 (acute and convalescent) were obtained from the United States, Italy and Spain. From T cells, B-cell-depleted T cells, or PBMCs came the material, which was cDNA or gDNA.

Original processing methods: Scientists estimated how many nucleated cells there were by amplifying reference gene primers. TCRdb's table, derived via immunoSEQ multiplex PCR, lists solely in-frame clones and lacks some. V, J and clone size are those of that table, while D and trimming were read from the DNA. The sample carries some 180,000 clones, approximately 88% recorded once. CDR3 size: 15 residues. Trimming pared 0 bases from V and 8 bases from J, leaving 14 bases between. Germline loops: CDR1 LGHNA, CDR2 YNFKEQ. Sequenced: peripheral blood. The V call is TRBV4-2, the J call TRBJ2-1, with TRBD2 as a possible D gene (5 bases). The clonotype was recovered from a woman aged 40 to 50 with COVID-19, enrolled during active disease. Here the CDR3 reads CASSQDRTPGHEQFF. For the CDR3, the DNA is TGTGCCAGCAGCCAAGACAGGACTCCCGGCCATGAGCAGTTCTTC.